This entry lists 12 T cell receptor beta chains sequenced from one sample in a study. MiXCR, applied by TCRdb to the RT-PCR reads, yields one record per CDR3 protein. The repertoire holds almost 700,000 distinct CDR3 sequences, with approximately 15% as singletons. The material sequenced was memory CD4+ T cells from blood. These receptor sequences come from a female donor in good health, serving as a healthy control.

This clonotype has at least ten counts. The gene calls are TRBV24-1 and TRBJ2-2; no clear D. The CDR3 covers 16 residues. Germline CDR1 KGHDR, CDR2 SFDVKD. V was cut by 3 bases and J by 1 base, with 11 bases left in between. CDR3 DNA: TGTGCCACCAGTGATGCCGGGCCCTGGAACACCGGGGAGCTGTTTTTT. Residues: CATSDAGPWNTGELFF.

This chain connects TRBV19 to TRBJ1-5; D perhaps matches TRBD1 (5 bases). Germline CDR1 LNHDA, CDR2 SQIVND (reference sequence). V lost 3 bases, J lost 7 bases, and 19 bases lay in between. The CDR3 length is 16 residues. In DNA, the CDR3 is TGTGCCAGTAGTATGGGCGCCAGGGAAATAAGACAGCCCCAGCATTTT. This sequence encodes CASSMGAREIRQPQHF. The full variable domain, its missing parts supplied by reference TRBV19 and TRBJ1-5, is DGGITQSPKYLFRKEGQNVTLSCEQNLNHDAMYWYRQDPGQGLRLIYYSQIVNDFQKGDIAEGYSVSREKKESFPLTVTSAQKNPTAFYLCASSMGAREIRQPQHFGDGTRLSIL.

The J gene is TRBJ2-6, the V gene TRBV5-1, with D possibly being TRBD1 (6 bases). This CDR3 comprises 17 residues. Trimming took 4 bases from V and 0 from J, leaving 14 bases between them. In germline, CDR1 is SGHRS, CDR2 YFSETQ. CDR3 DNA sequence: TGCGCCAGCAGCCAAGACAGGCTTAGCTCTGGGGCCAACGTCCTGACTTTC. This encodes CASSQDRLSSGANVLTF.

The rearrangement links TRBV10-3 to TRBJ1-2; no clear D. Germline V gene lookup returns CDR1 ENHRY and CDR2 SYGVKD. The CDR3 contains 12 residues. Trimming stripped 4 bases from V and 5 bases from J, with 8 bases between. The CDR3 sequence is CAISGSPYGYTF. DNA for the CDR3: TGTGCCATCAGTGGGTCACCTTATGGCTACACCTTC.

The rearrangement links TRBV3-1 to TRBJ1-2, with D perhaps TRBD1 (6 bases). This CDR3 is built from 13 residues. Trimming took off 4 bases at V and 4 bases at J, with 10 bases between the two ends. Germline-derived CDR1 and CDR2 are LGHDT and YNNKEL (reference sequence). CDR3 sequence (DNA): TGTGCCAGCAGCCCAGGGGATGGCTATGGCTACACCTTC. As protein: CASSPGDGYGYTF.

This rearrangement joins TRBV5-1 to TRBJ1-1; D gene ambiguous. V lost 1 base and J lost 3, with 10 bases in between. Germline assignment: CDR1 SGHRS and CDR2 YFSETQ. The CDR3 covers 14 residues. CDR3 DNA sequence: TGCGCCAGCAGCTTGTTAGAGAGGGACACTGAAGCTTTCTTT. It encodes CASSLLERDTEAFF.

This clonotype was seen more than once but under ten times. The gene calls are TRBV7-2 and TRBJ2-7; tentatively, D is TRBD1 (6 bases). CDR3 length: 13 residues. V lost 5 bases and J 6 bases, leaving 14 bases between the germline ends. In germline, CDR1 is SGHTA, CDR2 FQGNSA. CDR3 nucleotide sequence: TGTGCCAGCAGCGCAAGCCCAGGGGTCGAGCAGTACTTC. It encodes CASSASPGVEQYF.

This chain links TRBV5-1 with TRBJ2-7; D not resolved. The CDR3 is 13 residues long. Deletions cut 0 bases from V and 0 bases from J, with 4 bases between. Germline V lookup: CDR1 SGHRS, CDR2 YFSETQ. CDR3 region: CASSLEHSYEQYF. CDR3 nucleotides: TGCGCCAGCAGCTTGGAACACTCCTACGAGCAGTACTTC. Combining the CDR3 with reference TRBV5-1 and TRBJ2-7 gives the whole variable domain KAGVTQTPRYLIKTRGQQVTLSCSPISGHRSVSWYQQTPGQGLQFLFEYFSETQRNKGNFPGRFSGRQFSNSRSEMNVSTLELGDSALYLCASSLEHSYEQYFGPGTRLTVT.

The table lists this clonotype with many counts. The chain is built from TRBV20-1 and TRBJ2-7; 9 nucleotides agree with TRBD2. Losses at the gene ends were 1 base for V and 0 bases for J; bases not matched to a gene: 10. The CDR3 consists of 17 residues. Germline V gene data show CDR1 as DFQATT and CDR2 as SNEGSKA (reference sequence). Written as DNA, the CDR3 is TGCAGTGCTAGAGGTACCGTAGCGGGAGTGCGCTCCTACGAGCAGTACTTC. As protein: CSARGTVAGVRSYEQYF.

This clonotype showed up many times. The chain is built from TRBV28 and TRBJ2-5, with a weak D call TRBD2 (6 bases). V was pared by 2 bases and J by 7 bases, with 14 bases between. Germline values: CDR1 MDHEN, CDR2 SYDVKM. The CDR3 runs 14 residues. Here the CDR3 reads CASSLAGTGGTQYF. In nucleotides, the CDR3 is TGTGCCAGCAGTTTAGCGGGGACCGGGGGGACCCAGTACTTC.

This clonotype was detected ten times or more. The V call is TRBV5-1, the J call TRBJ2-7; 8 nucleotides agree with TRBD2. Germline V lookup: CDR1 SGHRS, CDR2 YFSETQ. V was clipped by 6 bases and J by 0 bases; unmatched bases: 5. The CDR3 is 14 amino acids. This CDR3 reads CASKAREASYEQYF. The DNA of the CDR3 is TGCGCCAGCAAAGCGCGGGAGGCCTCCTACGAGCAGTACTTC.

Here the CDR3 reads CASSLEARGAEKLFF. In nucleotides, the CDR3 is TGCGCCAGCAGCTTGGAGGCAAGAGGGGCCGAAAAACTGTTTTTT. The rearrangement uses TRBV5-1 and TRBJ1-4, with D possibly being TRBD1 (5 bases). Germline assignment: CDR1 SGHRS and CDR2 YFSETQ. The V gene lost 0 bases and the J gene lost 8 bases, with 14 bases spanning the gap. The CDR3 spans 15 residues.